This paragraph reports one T cell receptor (beta chain). This sample is part of a study of blood T cell repertoires in COVID-19. The CDR3 covers 13 residues. Trimming pared 3 bases from V and 5 bases from J, leaving 10 bases between. TCRdb's table, derived via immunoSEQ multiplex PCR, lists solely in-frame clones and lacks some. The sample holds fewer than 300,000 clones; approximately 91% are singletons and the top ten take about 2.3%. The sequence was obtained from a woman aged 40 to 50 with acute COVID-19. The chain links TRBV12-3 or TRBV12-4 to TRBJ1-1; D not resolved. Sequencing was carried out using PBMCs or T cells enriched from blood (not recorded which). The chain's CDR3 is CASSFRQWTEAFF. CDR3 DNA: TGTGCCAGCAGTTTCAGGCAATGGACTGAAGCTTTCTTT.